This TCR beta chain was sequenced during a study of shared clonotypes between healthy human individuals. The wider study: Aged between 18 and 49, the donors were a couple of women and three men.

Deep-level settings were used for running the assay. Sequenced by immunoSEQ multiplex PCR; TCRdb stores in-frame clones only, minus some. This sample has around 2.5 million clones, with 90% to 95% found just once. Those who donated, Caucasian adults without exception, all lived in Nashville, Tennessee. This CDR3 has 18 residues. Germline-derived CDR1 and CDR2 are SNHLY and FYNNEI. Trimming removed 3 bases from V and 2 bases from J, with 19 bases in between. The receptor comes from a man aged 18 to 29 in good health. Some clones in this sample may be carry-over from other donors' samples. The chain has TRBV2 and TRBJ2-2, with D unresolved. Sequencing was done on a sample of naive CD4+ T cells from PBMCs. The sample's subset: CD45RA+ positively selected. This chain's CDR3 is CASSETTPSNHNTGELFF. The CDR3 DNA follows: TGTGCCAGCAGTGAGACAACGCCTTCAAACCATAACACCGGGGAGCTGTTTTTT.